Each of the 16 T cell receptor beta chains below was sequenced from the same sample in a study of CD8 T cells in Susac syndrome (dated by TCRdb to the late 2010s). Preparation of the library involved the immunoSEQ multiplex PCR assay. RNA was extracted using the RNeasy kit, and roughly 0.5 to 1 ug of the RNA was reverse transcribed with random hexamers. The public sequencing data were trimmed at Q25 with fastp and processed into clonotypes with MiXCR by TCRdb, which kept only in-frame beta chains. Records with the same CDR3 protein are collapsed into one entry carrying the most frequent genes and DNA. The table for this sample lists fewer than 250,000 distinct CDR3 sequences; approximately 95% of them were counted only once. The leading ten clones occupy 0.1% of the sample. The material sequenced was CD4+ T cells from PBMCs. The receptors were gathered from a human donor in good health.

This chain links TRBV19 with TRBJ1-1, with D unclear. V was cut by 10 bases and J by 4 bases, with 22 bases left in between. CDR3 length: 15 amino acids. Per germline, CDR1 LNHDA and CDR2 SQIVND (reference sequence). CDR3 nucleotides: TGTGCCACCCACTATTCATACGGGTCGGGCACTGAAGCTTTCTTT. The encoded protein is CATHYSYGSGTEAFF.

The chain couples TRBV28 to TRBJ2-7; perhaps TRBD2 as D (5 bases). Germline loops: CDR1 MDHEN, CDR2 SYDVKM. Trimming shortened V by 8 bases and J by 6 bases, and 17 bases separated the two germline ends. The CDR3 is 13 residues long. DNA for the CDR3: TGTGCCAGCTTCAGCCCGGGAATGAGCGAGCAGTACTTC. Amino acids: CASFSPGMSEQYF.

The J gene is TRBJ2-7, the V gene TRBV2, with D possibly called TRBD1 or TRBD2 (5 bases each). V dropped 5 bases and J dropped 0 bases, with 8 bases sitting between them. CDR1 is SNHLY, CDR2 FYNNEI, per germline. There are 13 residues in the CDR3. This CDR3 is CASSSGTSYEQYV. CDR3 bases: TGTGCCAGCAGTTCCGGGACCTCCTACGAGCAGTACGTC.

The V gene is TRBV20-1, the J gene TRBJ1-1, with D possibly matching TRBD1 (5 bases). There are 12 residues in the CDR3. Between the trimmed V and J ends, which lost 7 bases and 6 bases, there was a span of 15 bases. The germline CDR1 and CDR2 sequences are DFQATT and SNEGSKA (reference sequence). CDR3 coding DNA: TGCAGTGTAAAAAACCAGGGCCCTGAAGCTTTCTTT. Translating gives CSVKNQGPEAFF.

CDR3 protein: CASSLGTQQFF. CDR3 nucleotides: TGTGCCAGCAGTCTAGGGACACAGCAGTTCTTC. The gene calls are TRBV28 and TRBJ2-1, with D possibly being TRBD1 (6 bases). The CDR3 runs to 11 residues. V was shortened by 5 bases and J by 11 bases, with 10 bases between the two germline ends. Germline V lookup: CDR1 MDHEN, CDR2 SYDVKM.

The chain recombines TRBV6-1 with TRBJ2-1; 9 nucleotides match TRBD2. In germline, CDR1 is MNHNS, CDR2 SASEGT. CDR3 size: 13 residues. The V segment lost 6 bases and the J segment 6 bases; nucleotides outside the gene matches: 3. CDR3: CASRTSGVNEQFF. The CDR3 DNA reads TGTGCCAGCAGGACTAGCGGAGTCAATGAGCAGTTCTTC.

The chain employs TRBV5-6 and TRBJ2-5; no clear D gene. Trimming removed 6 bases at V and 2 bases at J, with 17 bases between. CDR1 SGHDT and CDR2 YYEEEE come from the germline V gene. This CDR3 region has 15 residues. The CDR3 region is CASIERWAEQETQYF. In DNA form, the CDR3 reads TGTGCCAGCATTGAAAGATGGGCAGAACAAGAGACCCAGTACTTC.

The chain joins TRBV7-2 to TRBJ1-3; D is possibly TRBD1 (5 bases). The length of the CDR3 is 16 residues. The V gene's germline CDR1 is SGHTA and CDR2 FQGNSA. V lost 5 bases, J lost 7 bases, and 21 bases lay in between. The chain's CDR3 is CASSPPSSGPGNTIYF. The CDR3, as DNA: TGTGCCAGCAGCCCCCCGAGCTCGGGACCCGGGAACACCATATATTTT.

The J gene is TRBJ2-6, the V gene TRBV6-6; D uncertain. The CDR3 totals 14 residues. The V end was cut by 5 bases, the J end by 4 bases, with 9 bases between. In germline, CDR1 is MNHNY, CDR2 SVGAGI (reference sequence). This chain's CDR3 is CASSDVAGANVLTF. DNA of the CDR3: TGTGCCAGCAGTGACGTAGCCGGGGCCAACGTCCTGACTTTC.

This chain links TRBV5-1 with TRBJ1-6, with a tentative D call TRBD1 (6 bases). The CDR3 spans 15 residues. In germline, CDR1 is SGHRS, CDR2 YFSETQ. V shed 2 bases and J shed 7 bases, with 13 bases lying between them. The CDR3 bases are TGCGCCAGCAGCTTTGTAACAGGGCCCAATTCACCCCTCCACTTT. Translating gives CASSFVTGPNSPLHF.

The V gene is TRBV7-2, the J gene TRBJ1-5; 8 positions match TRBD1. The CDR3 sequence is 17 residues long. V trimming: 5 bases; J trimming: 1 base; junction bases outside the gene matches: 10. Germline V gene lookup returns CDR1 SGHTA and CDR2 FQGNSA. The DNA of the CDR3 is TGTGCCAGCAGCCGAGGGACAGGAACCCTCAGCAATCAGCCCCAGCATTTT. Translated, it gives CASSRGTGTLSNQPQHF.

This sequence joins TRBV6-5 and TRBJ1-1; 9 positions agree with TRBD1. CDR3 length equals 14 residues. Losses at the gene ends were 6 bases for V and 5 bases for J; bases not matched to a gene: 7. Germline V gene lookup returns CDR1 MNHEY and CDR2 SVGAGI. The CDR3 is CASRPTGGVTEAFF. The CDR3 nucleotides read TGTGCCAGCAGACCGACAGGGGGGGTTACTGAAGCTTTCTTT.

The V and J genes are TRBV7-9 and TRBJ2-5; D might be TRBD1 or TRBD2, each matching 5 bases. Per germline, CDR1 SEHNR and CDR2 FQNEAQ (reference sequence). The CDR3 spans 14 residues. The V end was cut by 5 bases, the J end by 4 bases, with 14 bases between. DNA for the CDR3: TGTGCCAGCAGCCAGATTCAGGGAGCAGAGACCCAGTACTTC. Translated, it gives CASSQIQGAETQYF.

The genes are TRBV6-6 and TRBJ1-5; D uncertain. Germline V gene sequence: CDR1 MNHNY, CDR2 SVGAGI (reference sequence). V gave up 6 bases and J gave up 5 bases, with 11 bases separating them. This CDR3 contains 13 residues. CDR3 nucleotide sequence: TGTGCCAGCAGCCTTACTCCTTATCAGCCCCAGCATTTT. It yields the protein CASSLTPYQPQHF.

The chain carries TRBV28 and TRBJ2-1; possibly TRBD1 for D (5 bases). There are 14 residues in the CDR3. Trimming cost V 8 bases and J 7 bases, with 18 bases left between them. CDR1 is MDHEN, CDR2 SYDVKM, per germline. The CDR3 loop is CASGGAPPENEQFF. For the CDR3, the DNA is TGTGCCAGCGGTGGGGCGCCCCCTGAGAATGAGCAGTTCTTC.

The J gene is TRBJ2-5, the V gene TRBV9; D is perhaps TRBD2 (7 bases). The ends were cut back, 4 bases at V and 5 bases at J, with 30 bases in the middle. The CDR3 has 19 amino acids. CDR1 and CDR2 from the germline V gene are SGDLS and YYNGEE. CDR3 protein: CASSPRVAGSRGSGETQYF. CDR3 bases: TGTGCCAGCAGCCCCCGGGTAGCGGGTTCGAGGGGGAGTGGGGAGACCCAGTACTTC. Looking up the rest from reference TRBV9 and TRBJ2-5 gives the full variable domain: DSGVTQTPKHLITATGQRVTLRCSPRSGDLSVYWYQQSLDQGLQFLIQYYNGEERAKGNILERFSAQQFPDLHSELNLSSLELGDSALYFCASSPRVAGSRGSGETQYFGPGTRLLVL.